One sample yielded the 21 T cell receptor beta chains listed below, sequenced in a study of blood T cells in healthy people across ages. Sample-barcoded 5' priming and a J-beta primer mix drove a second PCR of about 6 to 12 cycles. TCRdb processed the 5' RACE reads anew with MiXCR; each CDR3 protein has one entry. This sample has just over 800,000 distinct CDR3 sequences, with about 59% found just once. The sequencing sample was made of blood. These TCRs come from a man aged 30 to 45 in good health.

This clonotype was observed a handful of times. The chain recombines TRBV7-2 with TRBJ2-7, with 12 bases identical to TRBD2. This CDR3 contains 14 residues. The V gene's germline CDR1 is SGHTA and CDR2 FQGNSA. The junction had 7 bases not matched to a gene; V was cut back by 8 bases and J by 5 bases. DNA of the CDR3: TGTGCCAGCGGGACCGGGACTAGCGGGCACGAGCAGTACTTC. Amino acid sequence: CASGTGTSGHEQYF. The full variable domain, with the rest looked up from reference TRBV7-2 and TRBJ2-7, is GAGVSQSPSNKVTEKGKDVELRCDPISGHTALYWYRQSLGQGLEFLIYFQGNSAPDKSGLPSDRFSAERTGGSVSTLTIQRTQQEDSAVYLCASGTGTSGHEQYFGPGTRLTVT.

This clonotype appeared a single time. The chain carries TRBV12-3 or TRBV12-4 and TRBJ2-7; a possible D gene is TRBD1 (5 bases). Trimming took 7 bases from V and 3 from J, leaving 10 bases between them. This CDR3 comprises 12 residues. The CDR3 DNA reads TGTGCCAGCAAACCCCAGGGCTACGAGCAGTACTTC. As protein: CASKPQGYEQYF.

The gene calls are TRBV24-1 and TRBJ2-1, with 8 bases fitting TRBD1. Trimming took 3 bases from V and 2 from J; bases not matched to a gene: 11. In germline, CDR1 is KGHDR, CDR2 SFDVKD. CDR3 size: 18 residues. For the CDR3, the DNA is TGTGCCACCAGTGATCCGAAACCCTACAGGGGGACCTACAATGAGCAGTTCTTC. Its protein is CATSDPKPYRGTYNEQFF.

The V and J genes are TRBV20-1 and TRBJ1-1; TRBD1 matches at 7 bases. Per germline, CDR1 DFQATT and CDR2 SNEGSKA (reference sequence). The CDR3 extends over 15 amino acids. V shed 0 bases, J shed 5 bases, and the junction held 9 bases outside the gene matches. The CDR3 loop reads CSAREKRQGGTEAFF. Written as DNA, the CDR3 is TGCAGTGCTAGAGAGAAGAGGCAGGGGGGGACTGAAGCTTTCTTT.

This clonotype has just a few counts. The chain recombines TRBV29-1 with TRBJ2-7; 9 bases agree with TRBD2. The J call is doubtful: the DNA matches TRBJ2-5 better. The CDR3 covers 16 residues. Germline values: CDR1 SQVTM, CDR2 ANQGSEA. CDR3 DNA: TGCAGCGTTGAAGTATCTACCGGGACTAGCAGGGAGACCCAGTACTTC. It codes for CSVEVSTGTSRETQYF.

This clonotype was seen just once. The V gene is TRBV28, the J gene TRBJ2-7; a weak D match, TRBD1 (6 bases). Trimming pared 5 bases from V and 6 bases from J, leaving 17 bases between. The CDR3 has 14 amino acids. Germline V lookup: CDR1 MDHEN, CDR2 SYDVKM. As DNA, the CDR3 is TGTGCCAGCAGTCCACTGGGGGCCTCCCCCGAGCAGTACTTC. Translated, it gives CASSPLGASPEQYF.

The CDR3 loop is CASSRLANEKLFF. The DNA for the CDR3 is TGTGCCAGCAGTCGCCTCGCTAATGAAAAACTGTTTTTT. The chain has TRBV27 and TRBJ1-4; no clear D. This CDR3 comprises 13 residues. With 5 bases removed from V and 3 bases from J, the gap between germline ends came to 7 bases. Per germline, CDR1 MNHEY and CDR2 SMNVEV (reference sequence).

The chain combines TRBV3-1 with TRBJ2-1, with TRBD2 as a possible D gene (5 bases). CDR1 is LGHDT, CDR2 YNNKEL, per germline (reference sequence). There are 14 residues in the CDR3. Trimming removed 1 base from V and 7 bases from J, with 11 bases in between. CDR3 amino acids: CASSQGGTSNEQFF. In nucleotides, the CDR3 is TGTGCCAGCAGCCAAGGGGGTACTAGTAATGAGCAGTTCTTC.

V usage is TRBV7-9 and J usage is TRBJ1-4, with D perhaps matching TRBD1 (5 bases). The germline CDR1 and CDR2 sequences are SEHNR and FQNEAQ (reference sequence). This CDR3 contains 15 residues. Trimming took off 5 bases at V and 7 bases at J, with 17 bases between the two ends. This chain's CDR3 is CASSRDSRRVEKLFF. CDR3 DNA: TGTGCCAGCAGCCGGGACTCCAGACGGGTTGAAAAACTGTTTTTT.

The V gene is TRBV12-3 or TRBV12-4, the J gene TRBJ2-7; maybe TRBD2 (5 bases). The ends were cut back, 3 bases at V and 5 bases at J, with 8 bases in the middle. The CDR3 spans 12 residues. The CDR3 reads CASSFEGNEQYF. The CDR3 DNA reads TGTGCCAGCAGTTTCGAGGGAAACGAGCAGTACTTC.

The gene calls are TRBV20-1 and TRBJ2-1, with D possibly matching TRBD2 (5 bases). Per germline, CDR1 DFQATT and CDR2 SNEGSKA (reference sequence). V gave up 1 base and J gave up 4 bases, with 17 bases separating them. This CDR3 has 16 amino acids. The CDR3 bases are TGCAGTGCTAGAGCCCGGACTTCCGTACCTTACAATGAGCAGTTCTTC. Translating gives CSARARTSVPYNEQFF.

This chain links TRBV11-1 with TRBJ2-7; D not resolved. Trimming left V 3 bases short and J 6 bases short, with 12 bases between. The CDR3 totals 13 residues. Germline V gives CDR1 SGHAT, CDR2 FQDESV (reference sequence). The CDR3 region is CASSLPGVSEQYF. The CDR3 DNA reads TGTGCCAGCAGCTTGCCTGGCGTCTCCGAGCAGTACTTC.

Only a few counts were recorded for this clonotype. The CDR3 nucleotides are TGTGCCAGCAGAGGGACTAGCGGACACACAGATACGCAGTATTTT. Its protein is CASRGTSGHTDTQYF. The rearrangement joins TRBV2 to TRBJ2-3, with 11 bases that match TRBD2. Germline CDR1 SNHLY, CDR2 FYNNEI. This CDR3 spans 15 amino acids. Trimming took 6 bases from V and 2 from J; bases not matched to a gene: 4. Full variable domain (remainder filled in from reference TRBV2 and TRBJ2-3): EPEVTQTPSHQVTQMGQEVILRCVPISNHLYFYWYRQILGQKVEFLVSFYNNEISEKSEIFDDQFSVERPDGSNFTLKIRSTKLEDSAMYFCASRGTSGHTDTQYFGPGTRLTVL.

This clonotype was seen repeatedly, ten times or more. The CDR3: CASSSAYGYTF. The CDR3 DNA follows: TGTGCCAGCAGCAGTGCCTATGGCTACACCTTC. The V and J genes are TRBV7-2 and TRBJ1-2, with unresolved D. Germline lookup yields CDR1 SGHTA and CDR2 FQGNSA. V was cut by 5 bases and J by 4 bases, with 5 bases left in between. The CDR3 runs 11 residues. Drawing the rest from reference TRBV7-2 and TRBJ1-2, the complete variable domain is GAGVSQSPSNKVTEKGKDVELRCDPISGHTALYWYRQSLGQGLEFLIYFQGNSAPDKSGLPSDRFSAERTGGSVSTLTIQRTQQEDSAVYLCASSSAYGYTFGSGTRLTVV.

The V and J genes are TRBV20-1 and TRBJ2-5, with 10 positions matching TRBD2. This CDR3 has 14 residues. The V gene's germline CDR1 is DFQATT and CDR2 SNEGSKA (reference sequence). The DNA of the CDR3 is TGCAGCCCAGAGCGGGGGGGCCCCTTGGAGACCCAGTACTTC. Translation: CSPERGGPLETQYF.

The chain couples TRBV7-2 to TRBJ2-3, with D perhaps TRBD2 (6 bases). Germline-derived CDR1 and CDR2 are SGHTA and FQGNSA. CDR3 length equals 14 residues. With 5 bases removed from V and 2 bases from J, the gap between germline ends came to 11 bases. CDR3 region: CASSPRTITDTQYF. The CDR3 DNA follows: TGTGCCAGCAGCCCCAGGACTATCACAGATACGCAGTATTTT.

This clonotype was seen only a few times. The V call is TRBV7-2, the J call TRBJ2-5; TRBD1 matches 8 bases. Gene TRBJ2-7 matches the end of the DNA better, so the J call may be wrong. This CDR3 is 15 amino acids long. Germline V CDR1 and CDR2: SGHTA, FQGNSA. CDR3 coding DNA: TGTGCCAGCAGCTTAATCGGACAGGGAATCGACGAGCAGTACTTC. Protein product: CASSLIGQGIDEQYF.

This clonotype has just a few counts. The CDR3 coding sequence is TGCGCCAGCAGCCAAGATTGGGCTAGCGGCGAGCAGTACTTC. It is translated as CASSQDWASGEQYF. V usage is TRBV4-3 and J usage is TRBJ2-7; 7 nucleotides align to TRBD2. From germline, CDR1 is LGHNA and CDR2 YSLEER. Trimming cost V 0 bases and J 6 bases; bases outside gene matches: 5. The CDR3 contains 14 residues.

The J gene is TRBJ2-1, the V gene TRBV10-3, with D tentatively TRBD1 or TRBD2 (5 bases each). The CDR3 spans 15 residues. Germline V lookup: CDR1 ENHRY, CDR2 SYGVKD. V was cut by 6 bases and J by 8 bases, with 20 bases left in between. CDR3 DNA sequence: TGTGCCATCAGGCCTCAGGGACCCCGGGAAGATGAGCAGTTCTTC. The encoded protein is CAIRPQGPREDEQFF.

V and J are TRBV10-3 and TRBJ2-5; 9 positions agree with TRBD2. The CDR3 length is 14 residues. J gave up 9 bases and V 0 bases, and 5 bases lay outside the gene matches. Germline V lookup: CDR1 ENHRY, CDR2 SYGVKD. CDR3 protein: CAISESASGEAQYF. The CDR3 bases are TGTGCCATCAGTGAGTCTGCTAGCGGGGAGGCCCAGTACTTC.

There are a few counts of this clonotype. CDR3 nucleotides: TGTGCCAGCATTCCGGGACTAGCGGTCGGAGATACGCAGTATTTT. This sequence encodes CASIPGLAVGDTQYF. The V gene is TRBV6-6, the J gene TRBJ2-3; 11 bases fit TRBD2. The CDR3 length is 15 residues. V shed 7 bases, J shed 5 bases, and the junction held 8 bases outside the gene matches. Germline CDR1 MNHNY, CDR2 SVGAGI (reference sequence).